The 26 T cell receptor beta chains given below trace back to one sample, sequenced in a study of OX40 agonist ivuxolimab in advanced cancers. Here immunoSEQ multiplex PCR was the method, and the copy in TCRdb shows in-frame clones only, minus some. The sample carries approximately 82,000 clones, just over 85% recorded once. The source was CD4+ or CD8+ T cells sorted from blood, collected in a trial of the OX40 agonist ivuxolimab. These receptors came from an adult with an advanced solid tumor such as melanoma, head and neck, liver or kidney cancer.

The genes are TRBV11-2 and TRBJ2-7, with TRBD2 identical over 12 bases. The V gene end was trimmed by 5 bases and the J gene end by 4 bases; junction bases not matched to a gene: 6. The germline gives CDR1 SGHAT, CDR2 FQNNGV. CDR3 length equals 15 residues. This CDR3 is CASSPWTSGIYEQYF. The CDR3 DNA follows: TGTGCCAGCAGCCCCTGGACTAGCGGGATTTACGAGCAGTACTTC.

The rearrangement uses TRBV5-1 and TRBJ2-5, with 8 positions matching TRBD2. This CDR3 is built from 15 residues. J was trimmed by 5 bases and V by 3 bases; bases with no gene match: 9. The germline CDR1 and CDR2 sequences are SGHRS and YFSETQ. The CDR3 nucleotides are TGCGCCAGCAGCTCGGGACTAGAACGGTTCGAGACCCAGTACTTC. The encoded protein is CASSSGLERFETQYF.

The rearrangement uses TRBV5-1 and TRBJ2-1; TRBD2 agrees at 7 bases. This CDR3 spans 17 amino acids. Germline V gene lookup returns CDR1 SGHRS and CDR2 YFSETQ. Unmatched junction bases numbered 11, after V lost 0 bases and J lost 5 bases. The chain's CDR3 is CASSLVSVSSGNNEQFF. Here the CDR3 DNA reads TGCGCCAGCAGCTTGGTCTCTGTTTCTAGCGGCAACAATGAGCAGTTCTTC.

The genes are TRBV11-2 and TRBJ1-2; TRBD1 is a possible D gene (6 bases). The V end lost 4 bases, the J end lost 5 bases, and 11 bases lay between the germline ends. This CDR3 comprises 13 residues. CDR1 SGHAT and CDR2 FQNNGV come from the germline V gene. This chain's CDR3 is CASSSQGRYGYTF. The CDR3 bases are TGTGCCAGCAGCTCACAGGGTCGGTATGGCTACACCTTC.

The chain links TRBV5-1 to TRBJ2-2; D unclear. The CDR3 loop spans 16 amino acids. The germline V gene encodes CDR1 SGHRS and CDR2 YFSETQ. V dropped 0 bases and J dropped 0 bases, with 9 bases sitting between them. The CDR3 DNA reads as TGCGCCAGCAGCTTGGCCCTCCTGTCGAACACCGGGGAGCTGTTTTTT. Its translation is CASSLALLSNTGELFF.

V usage is TRBV5-1 and J usage is TRBJ1-2; 12 bases are shared with TRBD1. The V gene end was trimmed by 5 bases and the J gene end by 3 bases; junction bases not matched to a gene: 5. CDR3 length: 15 residues. Germline V gene sequence: CDR1 SGHRS, CDR2 YFSETQ. The CDR3 here is CASRPGTGGYYGYTF. The CDR3, as DNA: TGCGCCAGCAGACCCGGGACAGGGGGCTACTATGGCTACACCTTC.

This CDR3 reads CASSQGSGGNTIYF. CDR3 nucleotides: TGTGCCAGCAGCCAAGGATCAGGAGGAAACACCATATATTTT. This rearrangement joins TRBV14 to TRBJ1-3; D not certain. The germline gives CDR1 SGHDN, CDR2 FVKESK. V lost 1 base and J 4 bases, leaving 8 bases between the germline ends. The CDR3 has 14 residues.

This chain links TRBV5-6 with TRBJ2-7, with 10 nucleotides matching TRBD2. Germline trimming cut 4 bases from V and 3 bases from J; bases unmatched to any gene: 7. The CDR3 runs to 15 residues. Germline CDR1 and CDR2: SGHDT and YYEEEE. CDR3 in DNA: TGTGCCAGCAGCCCCTGGACTAGCGGCCTCTACGAGCAGTACTTC. Protein sequence: CASSPWTSGLYEQYF.

The J gene is TRBJ2-7, the V gene TRBV6-1, with 7 bases fitting TRBD1. Germline V lookup: CDR1 MNHNS, CDR2 SASEGT. This CDR3 has 13 residues. The V gene end was trimmed by 10 bases and the J gene end by 5 bases; junction bases not matched to a gene: 11. CDR3 protein: CATRDRVNDEQYF. The CDR3, as DNA: TGTGCCACCAGAGACAGGGTAAACGACGAGCAGTACTTC.

The rearrangement uses TRBV28 and TRBJ2-2; D is possibly TRBD2 (6 bases). Germline values: CDR1 MDHEN, CDR2 SYDVKM. The CDR3 is 14 amino acids. V was clipped by 10 bases and J by 1 base, with 13 bases between them. DNA for the CDR3: TGTGCCACCAAGTCGGGGGAGAACACCGGGGAGCTGTTTTTT. Translating gives CATKSGENTGELFF.

V gene TRBV6-5 combines with J gene TRBJ2-3; D is undetermined. The germline CDR1 and CDR2 sequences are MNHEY and SVGAGI. Deletions cut 3 bases from V and 3 bases from J, with 7 bases between. The CDR3 covers 13 residues. The CDR3 sequence: CASSYDPTDTQYF. The CDR3 nucleotides read TGTGCCAGCAGTTATGACCCAACAGATACGCAGTATTTT.

The chain is built from TRBV29-1 and TRBJ2-5; D not resolved. Germline values: CDR1 SQVTM, CDR2 ANQGSEA. The CDR3 is 15 residues long. Trimming pared 5 bases from V and 4 bases from J, leaving 20 bases between. CDR3 sequence reads: CSVSPSRYGSETQYF. The CDR3 DNA follows: TGCAGCGTTTCCCCCTCTCGGTACGGGTCAGAGACCCAGTACTTC.

V is TRBV28 and J is TRBJ1-2; 9 bases fit TRBD1. The CDR3 extends over 14 amino acids. J was trimmed by 4 bases and V by 6 bases; bases with no gene match: 6. The germline V gene has CDR1 MDHEN and CDR2 SYDVKM. As DNA, the CDR3 is TGTGCCAGCAGCGCATTACAGGGGGCCTATGGCTACACCTTC. The encoded protein is CASSALQGAYGYTF.

The rearrangement links TRBV18 to TRBJ2-7; 9 bases line up with TRBD1. Trimming cost V 2 bases and J 2 bases; bases outside gene matches: 4. Germline-derived CDR1 and CDR2 are KGHSH and LQKENI. The CDR3 is 15 residues long. The CDR3 nucleotides read TGTGCCAGCTCACCATCGCGACAGGGGGCCTACGAGCAGTACTTC. Translation gives CASSPSRQGAYEQYF.

The chain recombines TRBV15 with TRBJ1-5, with 10 bases aligning to TRBD1. Trimming removed 1 base from V and 0 bases from J; junction bases left unmatched: 12. CDR1 is LNHNV, CDR2 YYDKDF, per germline (reference sequence). This CDR3 spans 20 amino acids. The CDR3 protein is CATSRVPGQGKAHSNQPQHF. The CDR3 DNA is TGTGCCACCAGCAGAGTTCCGGGACAGGGGAAGGCCCATAGCAATCAGCCCCAGCATTTT.

The chain employs TRBV19 and TRBJ2-4, with 8 bases fitting TRBD1. With 3 bases clipped from V and 8 bases from J, the junction kept 6 bases outside the gene matches. Germline values: CDR1 LNHDA, CDR2 SQIVND (reference sequence). The CDR3 runs 14 residues. In DNA, the CDR3 is TGTGCCAGTAGTATGATCAGGGGGCAAGACATTCAGTACTTC. Encoded protein: CASSMIRGQDIQYF.

This clone was detected only a few times. The rearrangement joins TRBV5-1 to TRBJ2-1, with D perhaps being TRBD1 or TRBD2 (5 bases each). The CDR3 is 13 residues long. Germline CDR1 SGHRS, CDR2 YFSETQ. V lost 0 bases to trimming and J lost 7 bases, with 8 bases between them. In nucleotides, the CDR3 is TGCGCCAGCAGCTTGGAAGGGACGAATGAGCAGTTCTTC. Translating gives CASSLEGTNEQFF.

This clone occurred a few times. The genes are TRBV27 and TRBJ2-3; TRBD1 or TRBD2 may be the D gene (5 bases each). Germline V CDR1 and CDR2: MNHEY, SMNVEV (reference sequence). The CDR3 is 15 residues long. Between the trimmed V and J ends, which lost 6 bases and 1 base, there was a span of 14 bases. The CDR3 nucleotides read TGTGCCAGCAGGGATAGGGACCGAGGCACAGATACGCAGTATTTT. It translates to CASRDRDRGTDTQYF.

This clone showed up just once. This chain joins TRBV29-1 and TRBJ2-1; 12 nucleotides match TRBD2. CDR1 is SQVTM, CDR2 ANQGSEA, per germline. V was clipped by 8 bases and J by 6 bases; unmatched bases: 8. The CDR3 is 14 amino acids. The CDR3 DNA follows: TGCAGCATCGCTAGCGGGAGGGCGGTCAATGAGCAGTTCTTC. This translates into CSIASGRAVNEQFF.

V usage is TRBV14 and J usage is TRBJ1-2; the match to TRBD1 covers 8 bases. CDR1 and CDR2 from the germline V gene are SGHDN and FVKESK. Unmatched junction bases numbered 5, after V lost 1 base and J lost 4 bases. The CDR3 runs to 15 residues. CDR3 protein: CASSQGLTGAYGYTF. DNA for the CDR3: TGTGCCAGCAGCCAAGGCCTGACAGGGGCCTATGGCTACACCTTC.

The chain joins TRBV5-1 to TRBJ1-2; D perhaps matches TRBD1 (6 bases). Trimming cost V 1 base and J 5 bases, with 18 bases left between them. This CDR3 has 16 amino acids. Germline V gene sequence: CDR1 SGHRS, CDR2 YFSETQ. The CDR3 region has the DNA TGCGCCAGCAGCTTGTCGTCGGGGGCGCTGGGATATGGCTACACCTTC. Protein product: CASSLSSGALGYGYTF.

The gene calls are TRBV5-1 and TRBJ2-3; D assignment may be TRBD1 or TRBD2 (6 bases each). This CDR3 comprises 17 residues. Trimming took off 1 base at V and 1 base at J, with 16 bases between the two ends. Germline lookup yields CDR1 SGHRS and CDR2 YFSETQ. CDR3 bases: TGCGCCAGCAGCTTGCCCTCGGGGGCTGGGGGCACAGATACGCAGTATTTT. It translates to CASSLPSGAGGTDTQYF.

The rearrangement joins TRBV2 to TRBJ2-3; 7 bases match TRBD2. This CDR3 comprises 14 residues. Germline lookup yields CDR1 SNHLY and CDR2 FYNNEI. J lost 1 base, V lost 9 bases, and 7 bases had no gene match. Here the CDR3 DNA reads TGTGCCAGTCGTGTAGCGGGTGGCACAGATACGCAGTATTTT. Translating gives CASRVAGGTDTQYF.

V gene TRBV5-1 combines with J gene TRBJ2-5, with 9 bases that match TRBD1. With V trimmed by 4 bases and J by 4 bases, 5 bases remained unmatched. This CDR3 is built from 14 residues. Per germline, CDR1 SGHRS and CDR2 YFSETQ. The CDR3 loop is CASSDTGGRETQYF. CDR3 DNA: TGCGCCAGCAGCGATACAGGGGGCAGAGAGACCCAGTACTTC.

The CDR3 DNA reads TGTGCCAGCACCAGGGGGGGCGAGGGCACAGATACGCAGTATTTT. This translates into CASTRGGEGTDTQYF. The rearrangement links TRBV21-1 to TRBJ2-3. TRBV21-1 is a recognized pseudogene. The length of the CDR3 is 15 residues.

Worth noting for this clone: The sample has other DNA sequences that encode this CDR3 too. The CDR3 loop reads CATSRDRLNEQFF. Written as DNA, the CDR3 is TGTGCCACCAGCAGAGATAGGTTGAATGAGCAGTTCTTC. The chain carries TRBV15 and TRBJ2-1; no reliable D call. Trimming took off 0 bases at V and 7 bases at J, with 7 bases between the two ends. The CDR3 runs to 13 residues. Per germline, CDR1 LNHNV and CDR2 YYDKDF (reference sequence).